This T cell receptor (beta chain) was sequenced in a study of T cells in Graves' hyperthyroidism and ophthalmopathy. Study outcomes and limitations: Also found in blood were most expanded thyroid clonotypes above 0.001.

Comment on this clonotype: Its antigen is not identified.

The V gene lost 10 bases and the J gene lost 6 bases, with 13 bases spanning the gap. Germline loops: CDR1 SGHAT, CDR2 FQNNGV. The CDR3 consists of 13 residues. For Graves' hyperthyroidism to be stable, ophthalmopathy could not progress within 18 months. Patients aged 18 to 65 with hyperthyroidism were newly diagnosed, with duration under 2 months. RNA transcripts yielded amplified TCR beta CDR3 regions. When the TCR CDR3 underwent first-round RT-PCR, the HTBI primer set was used. TCRdb used MiXCR to reprocess the multiplex PCR reads, holding one entry per CDR3 protein. The data show about 540,000 distinct CDR3 sequences, 40% to 55% seen once.

The chain recombines TRBV11-2 with TRBJ1-6; D uncertain. The specimen was peripheral blood or thyroid tissue (not recorded which). This clonotype was sampled from a woman aged 18 to 35 with Graves' hyperthyroidism. CDR3 region: CATEDGTNSPLHF. CDR3 in DNA: TGTGCCACCGAGGACGGTACTAATTCACCCCTCCACTTT.